This T cell receptor (beta chain) was retrieved from a study of regulatory T cells in long-lasting Graves disease. Whole-study results and caveats: Among samples with persistent disease, TRBV28, TRBJ1-2 and TRBJ2-5 were favored. Persistent patients shared more public clonotypes (roughly 2,500) than new patients (under 1,000).

TCR beta libraries were built with iRepertoire HTBI primers and Arm-PCR of CDR3 regions. Each CDR3 protein gets one entry after TCRdb re-called the multiplex PCR reads with MiXCR. This sample has about 620,000 distinct CDR3 sequences, with 15% to 20% found just once. The time point is: newly diagnosed GD, antithyroid drugs for less than 3 months. Extracted PBMC RNA gave rise to the TCR library. A note on this clonotype: Antigen specificity is unknown.

The CDR3 has 13 residues. J lost 3 bases, V lost 3 bases, and 1 base had no gene match. The germline V gene has CDR1 DFQATT and CDR2 SNEGSKA (reference sequence). The same data also went into a second study, on T cells in Graves' hyperthyroidism and ophthalmopathy.

This receptor was identified in a woman under 40 with Graves disease. This sequence joins TRBV20-1 and TRBJ2-5; 10 nucleotides line up with TRBD2. Here the sequenced sample was peripheral blood mononuclear cells (PBMCs), taken at new diagnosis, from a patient treated with antithyroid drugs. CDR3 DNA sequence: TGCAGTGCTAGTGGACTAGCGGAAGAGACCCAGTACTTC. This encodes CSASGLAEETQYF.